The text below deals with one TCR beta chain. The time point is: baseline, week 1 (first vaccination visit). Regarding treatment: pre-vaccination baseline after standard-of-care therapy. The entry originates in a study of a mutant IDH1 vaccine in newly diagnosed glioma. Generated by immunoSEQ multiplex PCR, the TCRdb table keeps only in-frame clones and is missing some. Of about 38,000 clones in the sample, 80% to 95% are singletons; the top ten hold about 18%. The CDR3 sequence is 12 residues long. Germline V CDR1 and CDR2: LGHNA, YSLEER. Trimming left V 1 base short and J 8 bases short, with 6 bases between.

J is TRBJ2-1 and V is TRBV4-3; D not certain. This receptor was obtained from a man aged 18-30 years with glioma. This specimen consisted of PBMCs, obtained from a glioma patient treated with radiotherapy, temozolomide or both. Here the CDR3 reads CASSQAGDEQFF. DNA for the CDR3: TGCGCCAGCAGCCAAGCGGGCGATGAGCAGTTCTTC.